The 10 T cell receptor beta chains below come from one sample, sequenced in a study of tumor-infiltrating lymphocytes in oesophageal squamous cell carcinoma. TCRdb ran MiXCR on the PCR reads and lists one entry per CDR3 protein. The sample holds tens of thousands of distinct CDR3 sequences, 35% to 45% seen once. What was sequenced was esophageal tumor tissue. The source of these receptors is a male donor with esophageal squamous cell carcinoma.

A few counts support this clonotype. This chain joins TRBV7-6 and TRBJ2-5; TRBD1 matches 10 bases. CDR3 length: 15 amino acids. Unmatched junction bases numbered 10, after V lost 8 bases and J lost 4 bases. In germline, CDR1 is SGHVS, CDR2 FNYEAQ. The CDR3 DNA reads TGTGCCAGCGGAAACGGGGACAGGGGTTTAGAGACCCAGTACTTC. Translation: CASGNGDRGLETQYF.

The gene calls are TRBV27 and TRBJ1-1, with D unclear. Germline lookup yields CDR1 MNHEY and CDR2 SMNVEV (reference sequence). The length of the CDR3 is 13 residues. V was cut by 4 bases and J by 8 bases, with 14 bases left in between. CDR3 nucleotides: TGTGCCAGCAGTTCGCGTGCTAGGGAAGAAGCTTTCTTT. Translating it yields CASSSRAREEAFF.

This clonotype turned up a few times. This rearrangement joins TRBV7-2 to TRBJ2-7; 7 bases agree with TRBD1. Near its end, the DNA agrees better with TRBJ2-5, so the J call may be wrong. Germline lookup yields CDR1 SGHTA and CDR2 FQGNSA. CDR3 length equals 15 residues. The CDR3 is CASSLWAGGQETQYF. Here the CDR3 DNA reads TGTGCCAGCAGCTTATGGGCAGGGGGACAAGAGACCCAGTACTTC.

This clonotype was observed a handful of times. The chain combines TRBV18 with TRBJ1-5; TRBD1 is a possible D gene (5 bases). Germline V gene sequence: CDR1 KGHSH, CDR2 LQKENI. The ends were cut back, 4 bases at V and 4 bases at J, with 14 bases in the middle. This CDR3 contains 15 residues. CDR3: CASSQAGTGNQPQHF. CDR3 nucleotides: TGTGCCAGCTCACAAGCCGGGACGGGGAATCAGCCCCAGCATTTT.

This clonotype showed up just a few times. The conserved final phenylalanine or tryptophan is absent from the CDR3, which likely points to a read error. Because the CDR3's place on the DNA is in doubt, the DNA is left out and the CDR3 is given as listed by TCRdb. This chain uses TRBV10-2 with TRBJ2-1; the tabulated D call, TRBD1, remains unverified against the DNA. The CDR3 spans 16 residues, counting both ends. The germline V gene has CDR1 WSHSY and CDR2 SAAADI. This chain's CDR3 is CASSLTGGPYEQYFGN.

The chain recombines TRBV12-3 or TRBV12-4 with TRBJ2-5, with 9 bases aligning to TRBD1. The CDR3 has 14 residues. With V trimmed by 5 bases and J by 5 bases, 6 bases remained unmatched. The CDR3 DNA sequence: TGTGCCAGCAGTAATACAGGGGGCCGGGAGACCCAGTACTTC. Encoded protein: CASSNTGGRETQYF.

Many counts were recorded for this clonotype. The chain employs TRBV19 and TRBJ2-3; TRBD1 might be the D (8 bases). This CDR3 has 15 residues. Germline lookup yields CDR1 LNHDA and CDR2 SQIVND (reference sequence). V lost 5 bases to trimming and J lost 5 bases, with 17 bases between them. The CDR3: CASSQGAGAVDTQYF. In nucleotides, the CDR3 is TGTGCCAGTAGTCAGGGGGCGGGAGCGGTAGATACGCAGTATTTT.

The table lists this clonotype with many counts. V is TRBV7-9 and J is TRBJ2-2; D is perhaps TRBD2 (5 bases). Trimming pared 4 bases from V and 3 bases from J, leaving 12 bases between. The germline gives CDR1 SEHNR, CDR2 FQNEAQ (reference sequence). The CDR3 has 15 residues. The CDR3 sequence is CASSSSREDTGELFF. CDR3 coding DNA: TGTGCCAGCAGCTCAAGTCGGGAAGACACCGGGGAGCTGTTTTTT.

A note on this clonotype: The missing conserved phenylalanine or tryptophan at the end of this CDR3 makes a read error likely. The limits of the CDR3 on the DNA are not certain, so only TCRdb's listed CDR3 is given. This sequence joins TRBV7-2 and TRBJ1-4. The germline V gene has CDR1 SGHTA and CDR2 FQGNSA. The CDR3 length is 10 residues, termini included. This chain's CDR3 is CASSFFGGTS.

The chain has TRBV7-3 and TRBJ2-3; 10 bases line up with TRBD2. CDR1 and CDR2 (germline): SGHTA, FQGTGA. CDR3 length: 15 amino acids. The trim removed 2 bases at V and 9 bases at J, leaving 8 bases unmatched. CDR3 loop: CASSLEAGGLGTQYF. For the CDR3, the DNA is TGTGCCAGCAGCTTAGAAGCGGGAGGGCTGGGGACGCAGTATTTT.